The sequence of this TCR beta chain was determined in a study of blood T cell repertoires in COVID-19. Study information: Samples taken during acute and convalescent COVID-19 were collected in the United States, Italy and Spain.

J lost 8 bases, V lost 4 bases, and 6 bases had no gene match. This CDR3 has 15 residues. The germline gives CDR1 SGHNT, CDR2 YYREEE (reference sequence). Original processing methods: Reference gene primer amplification in the assay estimated nucleated cell counts. Measured with immunoSEQ multiplex PCR; TCRdb has only the in-frame clones, and not every one. V and J calls and clone size come straight from that table; D and trimming were deduced from the DNA. In the table there are 200,000 to 300,000 clones, roughly 86% of which are singletons. Participants spanned ages roughly 18 to 95 years and resided in roughly 26 US areas. Cohorts were based on clinical histories the participants reported.

The chain recombines TRBV5-4 with TRBJ2-1; TRBD2 agrees at 13 bases. Sequencing input: PBMCs or T cells enriched from blood (not recorded which). This sequence was found in a woman between 35 and 50 years old with acute COVID-19. CDR3 sequence: CASSTGTSGNYEQFF. In DNA, the CDR3 is TGTGCCAGCAGCACCGGGACTAGCGGGAACTATGAGCAGTTCTTC.